This TCR beta chain stems from a study of T cells in Graves' hyperthyroidism and ophthalmopathy. Whole-study context: Before treatment of any kind, peripheral blood was taken at initial diagnosis.

With 0 bases removed from V and 4 bases from J, the gap between germline ends came to 10 bases. There are 14 residues in the CDR3. The germline gives CDR1 SGHTA, CDR2 FQGNSA. Amplification of TCR beta CDR3 regions was performed using RNA transcripts as template. RT-PCR in the first round (using the HTBI primer set) targeted the TCR CDR3. From the multiplex PCR reads, TCRdb called clonotypes with MiXCR, one entry per CDR3 protein. The profile shows roughly 600,000 distinct CDR3 sequences, approximately 15% of them singletons. This clonotype was found many times. Its antigen is not identified. Study-wide points: Most expanded thyroid clonotypes above 0.001 recurred in blood.

Each 10 ml fresh peripheral blood draw supplied the PBMCs. This chain connects TRBV7-2 to TRBJ2-7; D ambiguous. The source material was blood. The TCR comes from a woman aged 45 to 65 with Graves' ophthalmopathy. The CDR3 loop is CASSLALDRYEQYF. The CDR3 coding sequence is TGTGCCAGCAGCTTAGCCTTGGACCGGTACGAGCAGTACTTC.